The 26 T cell receptor beta chains given below trace back to one sample, sequenced in a study of T cells in Graves' hyperthyroidism and ophthalmopathy. The investigators amplified TCR beta CDR3 regions from RNA transcripts. Carried out on the TCR CDR3, a first-round RT-PCR used the HTBI primer set. TCRdb re-called the multiplex PCR reads with MiXCR, one entry per CDR3 protein. Of a few hundred thousand distinct CDR3 sequences listed, about a sixth are singletons. The sequenced sample was blood. The receptors were sampled from a woman aged 18-35 years with Graves' hyperthyroidism that later progressed to Graves' ophthalmopathy.

This clonotype appeared many times. The chain couples TRBV7-2 to TRBJ2-3, with D possibly being TRBD2 (5 bases). In germline, CDR1 is SGHTA, CDR2 FQGNSA. Trimming stripped 4 bases from V and 3 bases from J, with 14 bases between. This CDR3 is built from 15 residues. CDR3 loop: CASSWESWRTDTQYF. The CDR3 coding sequence is TGTGCCAGCAGCTGGGAAAGTTGGAGGACAGATACGCAGTATTTT.

At least ten counts were recorded for this clonotype. The chain joins TRBV7-2 to TRBJ2-5; 11 bases align to TRBD1. The germline gives CDR1 SGHTA, CDR2 FQGNSA. CDR3 length: 15 amino acids. V trimming: 5 bases; J trimming: 4 bases; junction bases outside the gene matches: 6. CDR3 region: CASSPRTGGVETQYF. CDR3 DNA sequence: TGTGCCAGCAGCCCTAGGACAGGGGGCGTAGAGACCCAGTACTTC. Full variable domain (missing parts from reference TRBV7-2 and TRBJ2-5): GAGVSQSPSNKVTEKGKDVELRCDPISGHTALYWYRQSLGQGLEFLIYFQGNSAPDKSGLPSDRFSAERTGGSVSTLTIQRTQQEDSAVYLCASSPRTGGVETQYFGPGTRLLVL.

This clonotype was counted many times. This chain uses TRBV28 with TRBJ2-3; the match to TRBD2 covers 8 bases. Germline assignment: CDR1 MDHEN and CDR2 SYDVKM. The CDR3 totals 14 residues. Trimming cost V 5 bases and J 3 bases; bases outside gene matches: 4. The CDR3 loop is CASSKGLVTDTQYF. CDR3 sequence (DNA): TGTGCCAGCAGTAAGGGACTAGTGACAGATACGCAGTATTTT.

The chain links TRBV12-3 or TRBV12-4 to TRBJ2-7; the D call may be TRBD1 or TRBD2 (6 bases each). V lost 1 base and J 3 bases, leaving 10 bases between the germline ends. This CDR3 region has 14 residues. The CDR3 sequence is CASSLEEGGYEQYF. The CDR3 DNA sequence: TGTGCCAGCAGTTTAGAGGAGGGGGGCTACGAGCAGTACTTC.

The rearrangement uses TRBV12-3 or TRBV12-4 and TRBJ2-1; the match to TRBD2 covers 13 bases. Trimming removed 3 bases from V and 12 bases from J; junction bases left unmatched: 14. This CDR3 is built from 17 residues. The CDR3 region is CASSFWGSGLAGRVQFF. The CDR3 nucleotides are TGTGCCAGCAGTTTTTGGGGGTCGGGACTAGCGGGACGGGTGCAGTTCTTC.

This clonotype was found many times. The chain employs TRBV12-3 or TRBV12-4 and TRBJ2-3; TRBD2 matches 16 bases. The CDR3 length is 18 residues. V lost 6 bases and J lost 0; bases outside the gene matches: 6. CDR3 region: CASRGGLAGGPSTDTQYF. The CDR3 coding sequence is TGTGCCAGCAGGGGGGGACTAGCGGGAGGGCCCAGCACAGATACGCAGTATTTT.

The chain joins TRBV5-1 to TRBJ1-4; unclear D gene. The germline CDR1 and CDR2 sequences are SGHRS and YFSETQ. Trimming pared 0 bases from V and 8 bases from J, leaving 14 bases between. This CDR3 spans 15 amino acids. The CDR3, as DNA: TGCGCCAGCAGCTTGGCCGGAGGAGGCGGAGAAAAACTGTTTTTT. It codes for CASSLAGGGGEKLFF.

Only a few counts were recorded for this clonotype. The chain has TRBV7-9 and TRBJ2-2; TRBD2 matches at 14 bases. Trimming removed 2 bases from V and 6 bases from J; junction bases left unmatched: 2. CDR1 and CDR2 (germline): SEHNR, FQNEAQ (reference sequence). This CDR3 has 16 amino acids. As DNA, the CDR3 is TGTGCCAGCAGCTTACTGGGACTAGCGGGAGCCGGGGAGCTGTTTTTT. Residues: CASSLLGLAGAGELFF.

This clonotype was seen only once. The chain employs TRBV5-5 and TRBJ1-6, with a possible D match to TRBD1 (6 bases). This CDR3 spans 21 amino acids. The V end lost 0 bases, the J end lost 0 bases, and 22 bases lay between the germline ends. Per the germline V gene, CDR1 is SGHKS and CDR2 is YYEKEE (reference sequence). The CDR3 is CASSLDAPGVSLSSYNSPLHF. The CDR3 region has the DNA TGTGCCAGCAGCTTGGATGCCCCAGGGGTCTCCTTGAGCTCCTATAATTCACCCCTCCACTTT.

This clonotype was counted a few times. The rearrangement uses TRBV6-1 and TRBJ2-5, with 8 bases lining up with TRBD2. V was clipped by 6 bases and J by 0 bases; unmatched bases: 9. CDR1 and CDR2 from the germline V gene are MNHNS and SASEGT. This CDR3 region has 16 residues. The CDR3 DNA reads TGTGCCAGCAGCCTCGTCACGGGAGGGTACCAAGAGACCCAGTACTTC. It translates to CASSLVTGGYQETQYF.

V and J are TRBV19 and TRBJ2-6; D is possibly TRBD2 (6 bases). Trimming stripped 1 base from V and 2 bases from J, with 18 bases between. From germline, CDR1 is LNHDA and CDR2 SQIVND (reference sequence). This CDR3 is 19 amino acids long. The CDR3 DNA reads as TGTGCCAGTAGTATAGGGCGCGGGACGGGATCTCCTGGGGCCAACGTCCTGACTTTC. Translated, it gives CASSIGRGTGSPGANVLTF.

A remark on this clonotype: A much larger clone lies one base from this, so it may be a read error. The chain has TRBV28 and TRBJ2-7; tentative D call: TRBD2 (5 bases). The CDR3 consists of 14 residues. Germline CDR1 and CDR2: MDHEN and SYDVKM. V was shortened by 6 bases and J by 6 bases, with 18 bases between the two germline ends. CDR3 coding DNA: TGTGCCAGCAGGCCCGAAAGACTAAAGGTCGAGCAGTACTTC. Amino acid sequence: CASRPERLKVEQYF.

Only a few counts were recorded for this clonotype. This may arise from a read error, as a much more abundant clone is one base away. The V and J genes are TRBV7-9 and TRBJ2-5, with D perhaps TRBD1 or TRBD2 (6 bases each). The CDR3 runs to 15 residues. Germline CDR1 and CDR2: SEHNR and FQNEAQ (reference sequence). CDR3 sequence (DNA): TGTACCAGCAGCTTAGGACCTTGGGGGGCAGAGACCCAGTACTTC. It encodes CTSSLGPWGAETQYF. Full variable domain (rest looked up from reference TRBV7-9 and TRBJ2-5): DTGVSQNPRHKITKRGQNVTFRCDPISEHNRLYWYRQTLGQGPEFLTYFQNEAQLEKSRLLSDRFSAERPKGSFSTLEIQRTEQGDSAMYLCTSSLGPWGAETQYFGPGTRLLVL.

This clonotype was counted many times. The chain combines TRBV11-2 with TRBJ2-7, with no clear D. Trimming took off 0 bases at V and 0 bases at J, with 6 bases between the two ends. Germline-derived CDR1 and CDR2 are SGHAT and FQNNGV. The CDR3 runs 14 residues. The CDR3 region is CASSLDPVSYEQYF. The CDR3, as DNA: TGTGCCAGCAGCTTAGATCCGGTCTCCTACGAGCAGTACTTC.

This chain connects TRBV11-2 to TRBJ2-4, with 12 bases aligning to TRBD2. Unmatched junction bases numbered 0, after V lost 3 bases and J lost 0 bases. The CDR3 sequence is 16 residues long. Germline V CDR1 and CDR2: SGHAT, FQNNGV. The CDR3 protein is CASSLTSGRAKNIQYF. CDR3 coding DNA: TGTGCCAGCAGCTTGACTAGCGGGAGAGCCAAAAACATTCAGTACTTC.

This chain joins TRBV6-2 or TRBV6-3 and TRBJ2-1; either TRBD1 or TRBD2 may fit D (5 bases each). Trimming stripped 2 bases from V and 10 bases from J, with 9 bases between. Germline CDR1 and CDR2: MNHEY and SVGEGT. This CDR3 has 12 amino acids. The CDR3, as DNA: TGTGCCAGCAGTTACGGGGACGAGGAGCAGTTCTTC. Residues: CASSYGDEEQFF.

V usage is TRBV28 and J usage is TRBJ2-1, with 7 positions matching TRBD1. The germline CDR1 and CDR2 sequences are MDHEN and SYDVKM. Trimming removed 5 bases from V and 14 bases from J; junction bases left unmatched: 6. The CDR3 has 11 amino acids. The CDR3: CASSIGQEKFF. The CDR3 DNA follows: TGTGCCAGCAGTATCGGACAGGAGAAGTTCTTC.

This chain connects TRBV19 to TRBJ2-1; TRBD2 agrees at 10 bases. V dropped 5 bases and J dropped 7; count of bases not matched to a gene: 5. The CDR3 consists of 14 residues. Germline CDR1 and CDR2: LNHDA and SQIVND (reference sequence). CDR3 bases: TGTGCCAGTAGTGCCCTAGCGGGAGTTAATGAGCAGTTCTTC. The encoded protein is CASSALAGVNEQFF.

The J gene is TRBJ2-7, the V gene TRBV20-1; 8 bases map to TRBD2. The junction had 10 bases not matched to a gene; V was cut back by 1 base and J by 5 bases. There are 15 residues in the CDR3. In germline, CDR1 is DFQATT, CDR2 SNEGSKA (reference sequence). The CDR3 is CSARGRSGLAHEQYF. CDR3 bases: TGCAGTGCTAGAGGCAGGAGCGGACTAGCCCACGAGCAGTACTTC.

This clonotype was detected many times. The genes are TRBV2 and TRBJ2-7; D might be TRBD1 (6 bases). Per germline, CDR1 SNHLY and CDR2 FYNNEI. The length of the CDR3 is 14 residues. The V and J ends lost 2 bases and 7 bases respectively, with 15 bases between them. CDR3 sequence: CASSEMPGVREQYF. The CDR3 DNA is TGTGCCAGCAGTGAAATGCCAGGGGTGCGGGAGCAGTACTTC. The variable domain in full, with the rest retrieved from reference TRBV2 and TRBJ2-7, is EPEVTQTPSHQVTQMGQEVILRCVPISNHLYFYWYRQILGQKVEFLVSFYNNEISEKSEIFDDQFSVERPDGSNFTLKIRSTKLEDSAMYFCASSEMPGVREQYFGPGTRLTVT.

This clonotype was recorded many times. V is TRBV5-6 and J is TRBJ1-1; maybe TRBD1 (5 bases). The CDR3 has 13 amino acids. Germline CDR1 is SGHDT and CDR2 is YYEEEE. The V and J ends lost 3 bases and 8 bases respectively, with 14 bases between them. The CDR3 loop reads CASSWGRTREAFF. The CDR3 DNA sequence: TGTGCCAGCAGCTGGGGCCGGACGCGGGAAGCTTTCTTT.

The chain links TRBV29-1 to TRBJ2-1; D possibly corresponds to TRBD2 (6 bases). Between the trimmed V and J ends, which lost 6 bases and 10 bases, there was a span of 16 bases. This CDR3 has 12 residues. Germline V gene sequence: CDR1 SQVTM, CDR2 ANQGSEA. The CDR3 region is CSVCPSGGEQFF. CDR3 coding DNA: TGCAGCGTGTGCCCCTCCGGGGGAGAGCAGTTCTTC.

The CDR3 DNA follows: TGTGCCAGCCGGCTGGGACTAGCGGGTTATAACGCGAACACCGGGGAGCTGTTTTTT. Translating it yields CASRLGLAGYNANTGELFF. The V and J genes are TRBV28 and TRBJ2-2; TRBD2 agrees at 12 bases. Germline lookup yields CDR1 MDHEN and CDR2 SYDVKM. The CDR3 loop spans 19 amino acids. V shed 8 bases, J shed 0 bases, and the junction held 13 bases outside the gene matches. The variable domain in full, with the rest retrieved from reference TRBV28 and TRBJ2-2, is DVKVTQSSRYLVKRTGEKVFLECVQDMDHENMFWYRQDPGLGLRLIYFSYDVKMKEKGDIPEGYSVSREKKERFSLILESASTNQTSMYLCASRLGLAGYNANTGELFFGEGSRLTVL.

The gene calls are TRBV28 and TRBJ2-7; 12 bases align to TRBD2. The CDR3 is 14 residues long. Losses at the gene ends were 6 bases for V and 6 bases for J; bases not matched to a gene: 6. Germline CDR1 and CDR2: MDHEN and SYDVKM. The DNA of the CDR3 is TGTGCCAGCAGGTTAGAGGGACTAGCGGGCGAGCAGTACTTC. Its protein product is CASRLEGLAGEQYF.

The genes are TRBV5-8 and TRBJ2-2; no definite D call. The ends were cut back, 0 bases at V and 0 bases at J, with 12 bases in the middle. This CDR3 is built from 17 residues. Germline V lookup: CDR1 SGHTS, CDR2 YDEGEE. For the CDR3, the DNA is TGTGCCAGCAGCTTGGCCTATCTCTGGGCGAACACCGGGGAGCTGTTTTTT. Amino acids: CASSLAYLWANTGELFF.

This clonotype has a count of ten or more. The V call is TRBV27, the J call TRBJ1-2; TRBD1 aligns across 7 bases. There are 13 residues in the CDR3. With V trimmed by 4 bases and J by 8 bases, 7 bases remained unmatched. Germline V gives CDR1 MNHEY, CDR2 SMNVEV (reference sequence). For the CDR3, the DNA is TGTGCCAGCAGTTCAAGACAGGGATGGGGCTACACCTTC. Translated, it gives CASSSRQGWGYTF.